The next 9 T cell receptor beta chains were all read from a single sample in a study of blood T cell repertoires in COVID-19. Data came from immunoSEQ multiplex PCR; TCRdb stores just in-frame clones and leaves some out. The sample shows roughly 320,000 clones, over 75% of them seen only once. The material sequenced was peripheral blood. The receptors originated from a human donor in a cohort sampled during active COVID-19.

V usage is TRBV20-1 and J usage is TRBJ2-1; 12 positions match TRBD2. CDR1 DFQATT and CDR2 SNEGSKA come from the germline V gene (reference sequence). The CDR3 is 15 amino acids. V trimming: 3 bases; J trimming: 6 bases; junction bases outside the gene matches: 6. The CDR3 DNA reads as TGCAGTGCTAGTTTGGCTAGCGGGGGGGCCAATGAGCAGTTCTTC. It is translated as CSASLASGGANEQFF.

The chain joins TRBV7-9 to TRBJ2-7; 7 positions agree with TRBD2. The trim removed 7 bases at V and 0 bases at J, leaving 6 bases unmatched. The CDR3 extends over 14 amino acids. CDR1 SEHNR and CDR2 FQNEAQ come from the germline V gene (reference sequence). The CDR3 is CASTQRGISYEQYF. CDR3 in DNA: TGTGCCAGCACACAGCGGGGAATCTCCTACGAGCAGTACTTC. The full variable domain, rest sourced from reference TRBV7-9 and TRBJ2-7, is DTGVSQNPRHKITKRGQNVTFRCDPISEHNRLYWYRQTLGQGPEFLTYFQNEAQLEKSRLLSDRFSAERPKGSFSTLEIQRTEQGDSAMYLCASTQRGISYEQYFGPGTRLTVT.

The chain recombines TRBV27 with TRBJ2-5, with 10 bases that match TRBD2. V lost 8 bases to trimming and J lost 6 bases; unmatched junction nucleotides: 9. CDR3 length equals 14 residues. CDR1 is MNHEY and CDR2 is SMNVEV in the germline V gene (reference sequence). The CDR3 loop is CASGQLAGTKTQYF. CDR3 sequence (DNA): TGTGCCAGCGGACAACTAGCGGGGACGAAGACCCAGTACTTC.

The rearrangement links TRBV2 to TRBJ2-7; 8 bases line up with TRBD2. Germline V lookup: CDR1 SNHLY, CDR2 FYNNEI. V trimming: 7 bases; J trimming: 6 bases; junction bases outside the gene matches: 2. There are 11 residues in the CDR3. CDR3 protein: CASNGGVEQYF. The CDR3 DNA follows: TGTGCCAGCAACGGGGGGGTCGAGCAGTACTTC.

The rearrangement links TRBV10-3 to TRBJ1-5, with a weak D call TRBD1 (5 bases). Between the trimmed V and J ends, which lost 4 bases and 6 bases, there was a span of 16 bases. This CDR3 contains 15 residues. The V gene's germline CDR1 is ENHRY and CDR2 SYGVKD. The CDR3 protein is CAISADPSQGQPQHF. DNA of the CDR3: TGTGCCATCAGTGCCGACCCTAGTCAGGGTCAGCCCCAGCATTTT.

This rearrangement joins TRBV5-6 to TRBJ1-1; tentatively, D is TRBD1 (5 bases). Germline lookup yields CDR1 SGHDT and CDR2 YYEEEE. This CDR3 comprises 13 residues. Deletions cut 3 bases from V and 6 bases from J, with 12 bases between. This CDR3 reads CASSYRDSSEAFF. The CDR3 DNA reads TGTGCCAGCAGCTACCGGGACTCTTCTGAAGCTTTCTTT.

The V call is TRBV30, the J call TRBJ1-2; D perhaps matches TRBD1 (5 bases). This CDR3 has 12 residues. V shed 7 bases and J shed 8 bases, with 17 bases lying between them. The germline V gene encodes CDR1 GTSNPN and CDR2 SVGIG (reference sequence). The CDR3 sequence: CALSVGGRGYTF. In DNA, the CDR3 is TGTGCCTTATCCGTCGGGGGACGAGGCTACACCTTC.

The rearrangement joins TRBV7-3 to TRBJ2-1; TRBD2 matches at 9 bases. The CDR3 totals 16 residues. Trimming removed 5 bases from V and 5 bases from J; junction bases left unmatched: 10. Germline V gene data show CDR1 as SGHTA and CDR2 as FQGTGA. Here the CDR3 reads CASSITLAGMNNEQFF. DNA for the CDR3: TGTGCCAGCAGCATTACTCTAGCGGGGATGAACAATGAGCAGTTCTTC.

This chain links TRBV14 with TRBJ1-1; D is ambiguous. V gave up 0 bases and J gave up 10 bases, with 15 bases separating them. The CDR3 consists of 14 residues. CDR1 is SGHDN, CDR2 FVKESK, per germline. This CDR3 reads CASSQDITTISAFF. Written as DNA, the CDR3 is TGTGCCAGCAGCCAAGATATTACCACTATCTCAGCTTTCTTT.